The 17 T cell receptor beta chains given below trace back to one sample, sequenced in a study of blood T cell repertoires in COVID-19. Data came from immunoSEQ multiplex PCR; TCRdb stores just in-frame clones and leaves some out. The table includes about 18,000 clones, approximately 90% detected once. What was sequenced was peripheral blood. The receptors here all came from a human donor in a cohort sampled during active COVID-19.

V usage is TRBV6-5 and J usage is TRBJ1-1; a possible D gene is TRBD1 (5 bases). Per the germline V gene, CDR1 is MNHEY and CDR2 is SVGAGI. The CDR3 totals 14 residues. V was shortened by 6 bases and J by 0 bases, with 11 bases between the two germline ends. CDR3 in amino acids: CASRFRVLNTEAFF. The CDR3 DNA is TGTGCCAGCAGATTCAGGGTCCTGAACACTGAAGCTTTCTTT.

The chain joins TRBV15 to TRBJ2-7, with 10 bases aligning to TRBD2. The germline gives CDR1 LNHNV, CDR2 YYDKDF (reference sequence). The CDR3 extends over 13 amino acids. J was trimmed by 3 bases and V by 9 bases; bases with no gene match: 5. The CDR3 here is CATSSGGIYEQYF. The CDR3 bases are TGTGCCACGAGTAGCGGGGGGATCTACGAGCAGTACTTC.

This rearrangement joins TRBV2 to TRBJ2-3, with 10 bases aligning to TRBD2. J was trimmed by 5 bases and V by 8 bases; bases with no gene match: 19. CDR1 SNHLY and CDR2 FYNNEI come from the germline V gene. This CDR3 has 18 residues. The CDR3 DNA follows: TGTGCCAGCTCCTCCCCGATCTTAGCGGGGGGTCAAGAAGATACGCAGTATTTT. This sequence encodes CASSSPILAGGQEDTQYF.

The chain carries TRBV28 and TRBJ2-5; 7 nucleotides align to TRBD2. The germline gives CDR1 MDHEN, CDR2 SYDVKM. V dropped 7 bases and J dropped 5; count of bases not matched to a gene: 16. CDR3 length: 16 amino acids. CDR3 nucleotides: TGTGCCAGCAAGGCTAGCGGAACCGCCAGGACGGAGACCCAGTACTTC. Translation gives CASKASGTARTETQYF.

CDR3 sequence (DNA): TGTGCCAGCAGCTCCCAGCTATTCATAGCGGGAGGTCGGTACAATGAGCAGTTCTTC. This codes for CASSSQLFIAGGRYNEQFF. The rearrangement joins TRBV7-8 to TRBJ2-1; 10 nucleotides align to TRBD2. The CDR3 is 19 residues long. V trimming: 4 bases; J trimming: 4 bases; junction bases outside the gene matches: 16. Germline lookup yields CDR1 SGHVS and CDR2 FQNEAQ.

The chain uses TRBV30 and TRBJ2-7; D call uncertain. The V gene's germline CDR1 is GTSNPN and CDR2 SVGIG (reference sequence). V was pared by 0 bases and J by 2 bases, with 8 bases between. CDR3 length: 13 residues. CDR3 sequence reads: CAWSVTDAYEQYF. CDR3 DNA: TGTGCCTGGAGTGTAACAGACGCCTACGAGCAGTACTTC. Complete variable domain (other parts from reference TRBV30 and TRBJ2-7): SQTIHQWPATLVQPVGSPLSLECTVEGTSNPNLYWYRQAAGRGLQLLFYSVGIGQISSEVPQNLSASRPQDRQFILSSKKLLLSDSGFYLCAWSVTDAYEQYFGPGTRLTVT.

The chain uses TRBV6-2 or TRBV6-3 and TRBJ2-6, with D maybe TRBD2 (5 bases). V lost 4 bases to trimming and J lost 4 bases, with 14 bases between them. The germline V gene has CDR1 MNHEY and CDR2 SVGEGT. CDR3 length equals 16 residues. CDR3 residues: CASSSPRVGGANVLTF. CDR3 DNA: TGTGCCAGCAGTTCCCCGAGGGTCGGCGGGGCCAACGTCCTGACTTTC.

The rearrangement uses TRBV24-1 and TRBJ2-7; a possible D gene is TRBD2 (5 bases). Trimming shortened V by 9 bases and J by 2 bases, and 16 bases separated the two germline ends. Germline V gene sequence: CDR1 KGHDR, CDR2 SFDVKD. CDR3 size: 14 residues. CDR3 amino acids: CATASSESTYEQYF. The CDR3 DNA follows: TGTGCCACCGCAAGTAGCGAGAGTACCTACGAGCAGTACTTC.

This chain links TRBV6-5 with TRBJ2-7; D unclear. V lost 5 bases to trimming and J lost 0 bases, with 8 bases between them. The CDR3 totals 13 residues. Germline CDR1 and CDR2: MNHEY and SVGAGI. Here the CDR3 reads CASSRENSYEQYF. The CDR3 DNA reads as TGTGCCAGCAGTCGCGAGAACTCCTACGAGCAGTACTTC.

The chain carries TRBV11-2 and TRBJ2-5; D is ambiguous. The CDR3 runs to 12 residues. The germline V gene has CDR1 SGHAT and CDR2 FQNNGV. The V end lost 5 bases, the J end lost 6 bases, and 10 bases lay between the germline ends. CDR3 amino acids: CASSLELQTQYF. Here the CDR3 DNA reads TGTGCCAGCAGCCTGGAGCTACAGACCCAGTACTTC. Using reference TRBV11-2 and TRBJ2-5 for the parts outside the CDR3, the full variable domain is EAGVAQSPRYKIIEKRQSVAFWCNPISGHATLYWYQQILGQGPKLLIQFQNNGVVDDSQLPKDRFSAERLKGVDSTLKIQPAKLEDSAVYLCASSLELQTQYFGPGTRLLVL.

The chain is built from TRBV7-6 and TRBJ2-5, with 12 nucleotides matching TRBD1. The CDR3 is 18 amino acids. J was trimmed by 4 bases and V by 7 bases; bases with no gene match: 16. CDR1 and CDR2 (germline): SGHVS, FNYEAQ. CDR3 nucleotide sequence: TGTGCCAGCACAAGGGGACAGGGGGCGCGGTCGGGTGCAGAGACCCAGTACTTC. Encoded protein: CASTRGQGARSGAETQYF. The variable domain in full, with the rest retrieved from reference TRBV7-6 and TRBJ2-5, is GAGVSQSPRYKVTKRGQDVALRCDPISGHVSLYWYRQALGQGPEFLTYFNYEAQQDKSGLPNDRFSAERPEGSISTLTIQRTEQRDSAMYRCASTRGQGARSGAETQYFGPGTRLLVL.

This clone was observed a handful of times. The chain recombines TRBV6-4 with TRBJ2-7; TRBD1 might be the D (6 bases). There are 12 residues in the CDR3. CDR1 MRHNA and CDR2 SNTAGT come from the germline V gene. Trimming took off 8 bases at V and 3 bases at J, with 11 bases between the two ends. CDR3 in DNA: TGTGCCAGCGGCAACAGGGACTACGAGCAGTACTTC. This translates into CASGNRDYEQYF.

This clone appeared once. V gene TRBV11-3 combines with J gene TRBJ2-1, with 11 bases that match TRBD2. Germline V gene lookup returns CDR1 SGHNT and CDR2 YENEEA. V lost 4 bases, J lost 8 bases, and 7 bases stayed unmatched. The CDR3 contains 15 residues. The CDR3 DNA reads TGTGCCAGCAGCTCTGGACTAGCGGGTCTCGATGAGCAGTTCTTC. As protein: CASSSGLAGLDEQFF.

V gene TRBV30 combines with J gene TRBJ1-6, with a possible D match to TRBD1 (6 bases). CDR3 length: 13 amino acids. Trimming stripped 1 base from V and 7 bases from J, with 8 bases between. The germline V gene encodes CDR1 GTSNPN and CDR2 SVGIG (reference sequence). The CDR3 DNA follows: TGTGCCTGGAGTGCAGGGGCCAATTCACCCCTCCACTTT. Translated: CAWSAGANSPLHF.

The V gene is TRBV28, the J gene TRBJ1-1; a weak D match, TRBD1 (6 bases). The CDR3 spans 15 residues. Germline V gene lookup returns CDR1 MDHEN and CDR2 SYDVKM. V was clipped by 4 bases and J by 0 bases, with 12 bases between them. CDR3 nucleotides: TGTGCCAGCAGTTCTTTTACAGGGTTGAACACTGAAGCTTTCTTT. It specifies CASSSFTGLNTEAFF.

The rearrangement links TRBV28 to TRBJ2-1; 10 bases map to TRBD1. Germline trimming cut 6 bases from V and 10 bases from J; bases unmatched to any gene: 9. Germline lookup yields CDR1 MDHEN and CDR2 SYDVKM. The CDR3 is 14 residues long. CDR3 in amino acids: CASSVDGTGAEQFF. DNA of the CDR3: TGTGCCAGCAGCGTCGATGGGACAGGGGCCGAGCAGTTCTTC.

This clone was seen a handful of times. This rearrangement joins TRBV9 to TRBJ2-7, with a weak D call TRBD1 (6 bases). Trimming removed 4 bases from V and 0 bases from J, with 17 bases in between. The CDR3 consists of 16 residues. Germline V gene sequence: CDR1 SGDLS, CDR2 YYNGEE. For the CDR3, the DNA is TGTGCCAGCAGCATGATAACAGGGAAGAACTCCTACGAGCAGTACTTC. Its translation: CASSMITGKNSYEQYF. Complete variable domain (other parts from reference TRBV9 and TRBJ2-7): DSGVTQTPKHLITATGQRVTLRCSPRSGDLSVYWYQQSLDQGLQFLIQYYNGEERAKGNILERFSAQQFPDLHSELNLSSLELGDSALYFCASSMITGKNSYEQYFGPGTRLTVT.